This T cell receptor (beta chain) originates from a study of T cell changes during pregnancy in multiple sclerosis. TCRdb's copy holds only in-frame clones and misses some; the assay was immunoSEQ multiplex PCR. The table includes 25,000 to 30,000 clones, roughly nine tenths detected once. V was shortened by 3 bases and J by 4 bases, with 9 bases between the two germline ends. The CDR3 contains 13 residues. Germline V gene lookup returns CDR1 SGHNT and CDR2 YYREEE (reference sequence). This specimen was CD8+ T cells from peripheral blood mononuclear cells, taken before pregnancy. The V and J genes are TRBV5-4 and TRBJ2-3, with D possibly TRBD2 on 7 matching bases. The sequence derives from a female donor with multiple sclerosis, enrolled in a pregnancy study. CDR3 loop: CASSWGGPDTQYF. CDR3 in DNA: TGTGCCAGCAGCTGGGGGGGCCCAGATACGCAGTATTTT.